This is a list of T cell receptor beta chains from one sample in a study of PD-1 blockade in classical Hodgkin lymphoma. TCRdb's copy holds only in-frame clones and misses some; the assay was immunoSEQ multiplex PCR. Here the sample spans about 18,000 clones, 83% being singletons. Sequenced here: peripheral blood mononuclear cells (PBMCs), sampled before the fourth cycle of nivolumab. These TCRs come from a human donor with classical Hodgkin lymphoma. CDR3s include the opening cysteine and the closing phenylalanine or tryptophan. Each record gives: V gene, D gene, J gene, clone size, CDR3 length, CDR3 DNA, CDR3 protein. D genes are given only for firm matches. Size is stated for part of the rows, as once, few or many counts, or as a class when the clone is expanded.

V gene: TRBV6-6
D gene: .
J gene: TRBJ2-5
clone size: .
CDR3 length: 10
CDR3 DNA: TGTGCCAGCTATCAAGAGACCCAGTACTTC
CDR3 protein: CASYQETQYF

V gene: TRBV18
D gene: TRBD1
J gene: TRBJ1-1
clone size: .
CDR3 length: 16
CDR3 DNA: TGTGCCAGCTCACCCCCTGGACAGGGGGAGAACACTGAAGCTTTCTTT
CDR3 protein: CASSPPGQGENTEAFF

V gene: TRBV7-9
D gene: .
J gene: TRBJ1-6
clone size: .
CDR3 length: 15
CDR3 DNA: TGTGCCAGCAGCTTCGTCGGAGGAGGTAATTCACCCCTCCACTTT
CDR3 protein: CASSFVGGGNSPLHF

V gene: TRBV5-1
D gene: .
J gene: TRBJ1-4
clone size: few
CDR3 length: 13
CDR3 DNA: TGCGCCAGCAGCTTGGTATGGGGTGAAAAACTGTTTTTT
CDR3 protein: CASSLVWGEKLFF

V gene: TRBV5-1
D gene: .
J gene: TRBJ1-1
clone size: .
CDR3 length: 14
CDR3 DNA: TGCGCCAGCAGCTTGGCCCGCGGGTTAGGTGAAGCTTTCTTT
CDR3 protein: CASSLARGLGEAFF

V gene: TRBV4-2
D gene: TRBD2
J gene: TRBJ2-5
clone size: .
CDR3 length: 14
CDR3 DNA: TGTGCCAGCAGCCAAGATCCGACTAGCGGGGGGGCACACTTC
CDR3 protein: CASSQDPTSGGAHF

V gene: TRBV5-1
D gene: TRBD2
J gene: TRBJ2-3
clone size: once
CDR3 length: 17
CDR3 DNA: TGCGCCAGCAGCCCATGGGGTAGCGGGGCCTCCACAGATACGCAGTATTTT
CDR3 protein: CASSPWGSGASTDTQYF

V gene: TRBV5-1
D gene: TRBD2
J gene: TRBJ2-3
clone size: .
CDR3 length: 15
CDR3 DNA: TGCGCCAGCAGCTGGACCGGGACTACTGCAGATACGCAGTATTTT
CDR3 protein: CASSWTGTTADTQYF

V gene: TRBV7-8
D gene: TRBD2
J gene: TRBJ2-1
clone size: .
CDR3 length: 15
CDR3 DNA: TGTGCCAGCAGCAAACTAGCGGGGGGTGGGAATGAGCAGTTCTTC
CDR3 protein: CASSKLAGGGNEQFF

V gene: TRBV5-1
D gene: .
J gene: TRBJ2-3
clone size: .
CDR3 length: 17
CDR3 DNA: TGCGCCAGCAGCTTGGTAGGGGGGATAGGACTCACAGATACGCAGTATTTT
CDR3 protein: CASSLVGGIGLTDTQYF

V gene: TRBV28
D gene: .
J gene: TRBJ1-2
clone size: few
CDR3 length: 12
CDR3 DNA: TGTGCCAGCAGTATGTCATTCTATGGCTACACCTTC
CDR3 protein: CASSMSFYGYTF

V gene: TRBV25-1
D gene: .
J gene: TRBJ1-5
clone size: .
CDR3 length: 16
CDR3 DNA: TGTGCCACCAGCGGGGGAGGGCGACCTAGCAATCAGCCCCAGCATTTT
CDR3 protein: CATSGGGRPSNQPQHF

V gene: TRBV7-9
D gene: .
J gene: TRBJ2-3
clone size: .
CDR3 length: 12
CDR3 DNA: TGTGCCAGCAGCCCATTAGCGGATACGCAGTATTTT
CDR3 protein: CASSPLADTQYF

V gene: TRBV7-8
D gene: .
J gene: TRBJ1-1
clone size: .
CDR3 length: 15
CDR3 DNA: TGTGCCAGCAGCCCTCCGGGCAGTTTGAACACTGAAGCTTTCTTT
CDR3 protein: CASSPPGSLNTEAFF

V gene: TRBV15
D gene: TRBD2
J gene: TRBJ2-5
clone size: once
CDR3 length: 16
CDR3 DNA: TGTGCCACCAGCAGTCCCGCGGGGGGAATCGTCGGGACCCAGTACTTC
CDR3 protein: CATSSPAGGIVGTQYF

V gene: TRBV7-2
D gene: TRBD2
J gene: TRBJ2-1
clone size: .
CDR3 length: 18
CDR3 DNA: TGTGCCAGCAGCTTAAAGTCGGCACTAGCGGGGGGGCCAAATGAGCAGTTCTTC
CDR3 protein: CASSLKSALAGGPNEQFF

V gene: TRBV6-1
D gene: .
J gene: TRBJ2-1
clone size: .
CDR3 length: 14
CDR3 DNA: TGTGCCAGCAGTTTACCGGGACTCAAGTTCTCTCTGTTCTTC
CDR3 protein: CASSLPGLKFSLFF

V gene: TRBV2
D gene: TRBD1
J gene: TRBJ1-2
clone size: .
CDR3 length: 16
CDR3 DNA: TGTGCCAGCAGTCCCACGAAAGGACAGGGGCACTATGGCTACACCTTC
CDR3 protein: CASSPTKGQGHYGYTF

V gene: TRBV6-1
D gene: TRBD1
J gene: TRBJ2-3
clone size: .
CDR3 length: 14
CDR3 DNA: TGTGCCAGCAGTCCCCACCTGACGGGACAGGGTCAGTATTTT
CDR3 protein: CASSPHLTGQGQYF

V gene: TRBV5-1
D gene: TRBD1
J gene: TRBJ1-2
clone size: .
CDR3 length: 14
CDR3 DNA: TGCGCCAGCAGCTTGATGACAGGGGACTATGGCTACACCTTC
CDR3 protein: CASSLMTGDYGYTF

V gene: TRBV9
D gene: .
J gene: TRBJ1-1
clone size: .
CDR3 length: 14
CDR3 DNA: TGTGCCAGCAGCGTAGATGGACGGAACACTGAAGCTTTCTTT
CDR3 protein: CASSVDGRNTEAFF

V gene: TRBV5-1
D gene: TRBD1
J gene: TRBJ2-5
clone size: few
CDR3 length: 13
CDR3 DNA: TGCGCCAGCAGCCTAACAGGGGTGGAGACCCAGTACTTC
CDR3 protein: CASSLTGVETQYF

V gene: TRBV5-6
D gene: .
J gene: TRBJ1-1
clone size: .
CDR3 length: 14
CDR3 DNA: TGTGCCAGCAATGCATTTCTCGGGAACACTGAAGCTTTCTTT
CDR3 protein: CASNAFLGNTEAFF

V gene: TRBV13
D gene: .
J gene: TRBJ2-1
clone size: once
CDR3 length: 11
CDR3 DNA: TGTGCCAGCACCCTAGACAATGAGCAGTTCTTC
CDR3 protein: CASTLDNEQFF

V gene: TRBV5-1
D gene: TRBD1
J gene: TRBJ2-7
clone size: .
CDR3 length: 15
CDR3 DNA: TGCGCCAGCAGCTCCACGGGGAATACAGGGGCCGAGCAGTACTTC
CDR3 protein: CASSSTGNTGAEQYF

V gene: TRBV7-3
D gene: TRBD1
J gene: TRBJ2-7
clone size: .
CDR3 length: 20
CDR3 DNA: TGTGCCAGCAGCCCGCTGATTTTTCGACCCGGGACAGAGAGCTCCTACGAGCAGTACTTC
CDR3 protein: CASSPLIFRPGTESSYEQYF

V gene: TRBV7-9
D gene: .
J gene: TRBJ2-3
clone size: .
CDR3 length: 13
CDR3 DNA: TGTGCCAGCAGTTTCCTAGCGACGGATACGCAGTATTTT
CDR3 protein: CASSFLATDTQYF

V gene: TRBV5-1
D gene: .
J gene: TRBJ1-1
clone size: .
CDR3 length: 12
CDR3 DNA: TGCGCCAGCAGCTATGGTGGGACAGAAGCTTTCTTT
CDR3 protein: CASSYGGTEAFF

V gene: TRBV18
D gene: .
J gene: TRBJ2-1
clone size: .
CDR3 length: 12
CDR3 DNA: TGTGCCAGCTCACCTCTAGTCCATGAGCAGTTCTTC
CDR3 protein: CASSPLVHEQFF

V gene: TRBV7-8
D gene: TRBD2
J gene: TRBJ2-5
clone size: .
CDR3 length: 17
CDR3 DNA: TGTGCCAGCAGCTTAAGTGGGCTAGCGGTACACCAAGAGACCCAGTACTTC
CDR3 protein: CASSLSGLAVHQETQYF

V gene: TRBV7-8
D gene: .
J gene: TRBJ2-7
clone size: .
CDR3 length: 14
CDR3 DNA: TGTGCCAGCAGCTTTGACAGGAAGGGGGGCGAGCAGTACTTC
CDR3 protein: CASSFDRKGGEQYF

V gene: TRBV5-1
D gene: .
J gene: TRBJ2-7
clone size: .
CDR3 length: 11
CDR3 DNA: TGCGCCAGCAGCTCCCTCTACGAGCAGTACTTC
CDR3 protein: CASSSLYEQYF

V gene: TRBV5-1
D gene: TRBD1
J gene: TRBJ2-1
clone size: few
CDR3 length: 15
CDR3 DNA: TGCGCCAGCAGCTCCGGAGTGACAGGGGTGAATGAGCAGTTCTTC
CDR3 protein: CASSSGVTGVNEQFF

V gene: TRBV5-1
D gene: .
J gene: TRBJ2-7
clone size: .
CDR3 length: 14
CDR3 DNA: TGCGCCAGCAGCTTGGACGGATCGGCTGGCGAGCAGTACTTC
CDR3 protein: CASSLDGSAGEQYF

V gene: TRBV6-6
D gene: .
J gene: TRBJ1-6
clone size: once
CDR3 length: 15
CDR3 DNA: TGTGCCAGCAGTTTCTCAGGGGTCCCTAATTCACCCCTCCACTTT
CDR3 protein: CASSFSGVPNSPLHF

V gene: TRBV12-2
D gene: .
J gene: TRBJ2-7
clone size: .
CDR3 length: 14
CDR3 DNA: TGTGCAAGTCGCTTAGCTGGGGGGACCTACGAGCAGTACTTC
CDR3 protein: CASRLAGGTYEQYF

V gene: TRBV4-2
D gene: .
J gene: TRBJ2-5
clone size: .
CDR3 length: 15
CDR3 DNA: TGTGCCAGCAGCCAAGATTCGCAGGGGTTAGAGACCCAGTACTTC
CDR3 protein: CASSQDSQGLETQYF

V gene: TRBV5-1
D gene: TRBD1
J gene: TRBJ1-2
clone size: .
CDR3 length: 16
CDR3 DNA: TGCGCCAGCAGCTTGGAGACAGGGGCCGCATACTATGGCTACACCTTC
CDR3 protein: CASSLETGAAYYGYTF

V gene: TRBV5-1
D gene: .
J gene: TRBJ2-1
clone size: once
CDR3 length: 15
CDR3 DNA: TGCGCCAGCAGCCGAGGCGGCGGCAACTACAATGAGCAGTTCTTC
CDR3 protein: CASSRGGGNYNEQFF

V gene: TRBV6-6
D gene: .
J gene: TRBJ1-1
clone size: .
CDR3 length: 14
CDR3 DNA: TGTGCCAGCAGTTACCAGGGTGGAAACACTGAAGCTTTCTTT
CDR3 protein: CASSYQGGNTEAFF

V gene: TRBV6-1
D gene: TRBD2
J gene: TRBJ2-7
clone size: .
CDR3 length: 15
CDR3 DNA: TGTGCCAGCAGTGAAGAAGCGGGGGGGAGTTACGAGCAGTACTTC
CDR3 protein: CASSEEAGGSYEQYF

V gene: TRBV7-8
D gene: .
J gene: TRBJ2-2
clone size: .
CDR3 length: 13
CDR3 DNA: TGTGCCAGCAGCTTATTCGTCACCGGGGAGCTGTTTTTT
CDR3 protein: CASSLFVTGELFF

V gene: TRBV5-1
D gene: .
J gene: TRBJ2-5
clone size: once
CDR3 length: 15
CDR3 DNA: TGCGCCAGCAGCGGTACAGGGTTCGATGTGGAGACCCAGTACTTC
CDR3 protein: CASSGTGFDVETQYF

V gene: TRBV27
D gene: TRBD1
J gene: TRBJ2-1
clone size: .
CDR3 length: 16
CDR3 DNA: TGTGCCAGCAGGATCTCGAGACAGGGGGCCTTCAATGAGCAGTTCTTC
CDR3 protein: CASRISRQGAFNEQFF

V gene: TRBV9
D gene: .
J gene: TRBJ1-2
clone size: .
CDR3 length: 13
CDR3 DNA: TGTGCCAGCAGCCCGACCGCTATCTATGGCTACACCTTC
CDR3 protein: CASSPTAIYGYTF

V gene: TRBV9
D gene: .
J gene: TRBJ1-6
clone size: .
CDR3 length: 15
CDR3 DNA: TGTGCCAGCAGCGAAGACTCTAGGGCAAATTCACCCCTCCACTTT
CDR3 protein: CASSEDSRANSPLHF

V gene: TRBV5-1
D gene: .
J gene: TRBJ1-4
clone size: once
CDR3 length: 14
CDR3 DNA: TGCGCCAGCAGCTTGCAGGGGATTAATGAAAAACTGTTTTTT
CDR3 protein: CASSLQGINEKLFF

V gene: TRBV6-1
D gene: TRBD1
J gene: TRBJ2-3
clone size: .
CDR3 length: 17
CDR3 DNA: TGTGCCAGCAGTGCTTCGGCCGGGACAGGGGGCACAGATACGCAGTATTTT
CDR3 protein: CASSASAGTGGTDTQYF